This is a list of T cell receptor beta chains from one sample in a study of cytomegalovirus exposure and HLA in healthy donors. Sequenced by immunoSEQ multiplex PCR; TCRdb stores in-frame clones only, minus some. The sample lists about 110,000 clones, roughly 80% occurring once. Specimen: PBMCs. The origin of the receptors is a man aged 60-69 years in good health and CMV-seronegative. Each CDR3 is given with its conserved first and last residue. A D gene is named only where the DNA matches it firmly. Where a row states a size, it is once, few, many or the class of an expanded clone; other rows omit it.

cdr3_length d_call clone_size j_call v_call cdr3_aa cdr3_nt
14 - - TRBJ1-5 TRBV6-1 CASRGLNSDQPQHF TGTGCCAGCAGGGGACTGAATTCAGATCAGCCCCAGCATTTT
13 TRBD2 - TRBJ2-3 TRBV7-2 CASSIGLAGIIYF TGTGCCAGCAGCATTGGACTAGCGGGGATAATCTATTTT
13 - - TRBJ1-5 TRBV30 CAWSMTDHQPQHF TGTGCCTGGAGTATGACAGATCATCAGCCCCAGCATTTT
17 TRBD1 - TRBJ1-2 TRBV5-5 CASSSAGQGQYSYGYTF TGTGCCAGCAGCTCCGCCGGACAGGGCCAGTACTCCTATGGCTACACCTTC
16 - - TRBJ2-2 TRBV4-3 CASSQDLFQQAGELFF TGCGCCAGCAGCCAAGATCTCTTTCAGCAGGCTGGGGAGCTGTTTTTT
14 - - TRBJ1-4 TRBV5-1 CASSTQGFGEKLFF TGCGCCAGCAGCACCCAGGGGTTCGGTGAAAAACTGTTTTTT
14 - - TRBJ1-1 TRBV7-8 CASSLPGENTEAFF TGTGCCAGCAGCTTACCGGGAGAGAACACTGAAGCTTTCTTT
14 - - TRBJ1-6 TRBV28 CASSLHPGNSPLHF TGTGCCAGCAGTTTACACCCAGGGAATTCACCCCTCCACTTT
13 - - TRBJ1-5 TRBV2 CASSARKNQPQHF TGTGCCAGCAGTGCGAGGAAAAATCAGCCCCAGCATTTT
15 TRBD1 - TRBJ1-5 TRBV7-2 CASSPRGAGNQPQHF TGTGCCAGCAGCCCCAGGGGGGCTGGCAATCAGCCCCAGCATTTT
17 TRBD2 - TRBJ2-7 TRBV4-1 CASSPLAGGSPPDEQYF TGCGCCAGCAGCCCCTTAGCGGGGGGTTCCCCGCCCGACGAGCAGTACTTC
14 - - TRBJ2-2 TRBV5-1 CASSLQGNTGELFF TGCGCCAGCAGCTTACAGGGGAACACCGGGGAGCTGTTTTTT
13 - - TRBJ2-3 TRBV6-5 CASSGRGGVTQYF TGTGCCAGCAGTGGGCGGGGCGGGGTGACGCAGTATTTT
15 TRBD1 - TRBJ2-3 TRBV4-2 CASSPRDRDPDTQYF TGTGCCAGCAGCCCAAGGGACAGGGACCCAGATACGCAGTATTTT
14 TRBD1 few TRBJ1-5 TRBV9 CASSEQGANQPQHF TGTGCCAGCAGCGAACAGGGGGCCAATCAGCCCCAGCATTTT
15 - - TRBJ2-1 TRBV2 CASSDGSPSYNEQFF TGTGCCAGCAGTGATGGCTCTCCCTCCTACAATGAGCAGTTCTTC
16 TRBD1 - TRBJ1-6 TRBV4-1 CASSQVGDRANSPLHF TGCGCCAGCAGCCAAGTAGGGGACAGGGCTAATTCACCCCTCCACTTT
17 TRBD1 - TRBJ1-4 TRBV5-1 CASSRDRPGGRNEKLFF TGCGCCAGCAGCCGGGACAGGCCAGGAGGCCGAAATGAAAAACTGTTTTTT
17 TRBD1 - TRBJ2-3 TRBV5-1 CASSLSGTGSGRDTQYF TGCGCCAGCAGCTTATCCGGGACAGGGAGCGGCCGAGATACGCAGTATTTT
14 - - TRBJ1-4 TRBV7-9 CASSSIQTNEKLFF TGTGCCAGCAGCTCAATACAAACAAATGAAAAACTGTTTTTT
16 TRBD2 - TRBJ2-1 TRBV6-6 CASRGTSGGSYNEQFF TGTGCCAGCAGAGGGACTAGCGGGGGGTCTTACAATGAGCAGTTCTTC
14 - - TRBJ2-5 TRBV5-1 CASSPQGSQETQYF TGCGCCAGCAGCCCTCAGGGCTCCCAAGAGACCCAGTACTTC
15 - - TRBJ2-3 TRBV11-2 CASSLEVRGTDTQYF TGTGCCAGCAGCTTAGAAGTCCGGGGCACAGATACGCAGTATTTT
15 - - TRBJ1-2 TRBV4-3 CASSQAALGSGGVTF TGCGCCAGCAGCCAAGCAGCCCTTGGGTCGGGTGGTGTTACCTTC
15 - - TRBJ1-5 TRBV28 CASSLIGGPNQPQHF TGTGCCAGCAGTTTGATCGGGGGGCCCAATCAGCCCCAGCATTTT
15 - - TRBJ1-5 TRBV28 CASSSPAQGNQPQHF TGTGCCAGCAGTAGCCCCGCTCAAGGCAATCAGCCCCAGCATTTT
14 TRBD2 - TRBJ2-5 TRBV5-6 CASSPGGAQETQYF TGTGCCAGCAGTCCGGGGGGGGCCCAAGAGACCCAGTACTTC
15 - few TRBJ2-1 TRBV7-8 CASSLVRSNPNEQFF TGTGCCAGCAGCTTAGTCAGGTCTAACCCCAATGAGCAGTTCTTC
13 - - TRBJ1-2 TRBV7-9 CASSLGQDYGYTF TGTGCCAGCAGCTTAGGACAGGACTATGGCTACACCTTC
20 - - TRBJ1-6 TRBV5-1 CASSSTPSTGRSSYNSPLHF TGCGCCAGCAGCTCTACCCCTTCGACGGGTAGAAGCTCCTATAATTCACCCCTCCACTTT
13 - - TRBJ1-2 TRBV14 CASSPSLLPGYTF TGTGCCAGCAGCCCCTCACTACTTCCGGGCTACACCTTC
15 - - TRBJ2-5 TRBV12-5 CASGSLRGKQETQYF TGTGCTAGTGGTTCGCTGAGGGGGAAACAAGAGACCCAGTACTTC
15 - - TRBJ1-1 TRBV7-2 CASSLAATVNTEAFF TGTGCCAGCAGCTTAGCGGCGACAGTAAACACTGAAGCTTTCTTT
13 - - TRBJ2-3 TRBV7-2 CASSFQGEDTQYF TGTGCCAGCAGCTTTCAGGGCGAGGATACGCAGTATTTT
15 - - TRBJ1-2 TRBV19 CASSVPRGTEYGYTF TGTGCCAGTAGTGTCCCCCGGGGGACCGAGTATGGCTACACCTTC
14 TRBD2 once TRBJ2-5 TRBV6-5 CASRTSGRVETQYF TGTGCCAGCAGGACTAGCGGGAGGGTGGAGACCCAGTACTTC
18 - - TRBJ2-6 TRBV27 CASSFRGGTNSGANVLTF TGTGCCAGCAGTTTCCGAGGGGGGACTAACTCTGGGGCCAACGTCCTGACTTTC
18 TRBD1 - TRBJ1-6 TRBV7-6 CASSRRPQGQGLLSPLHF TGTGCCAGCAGCCGACGGCCCCAGGGACAGGGGCTTCTCTCACCCCTCCACTTT
14 - - TRBJ1-1 TRBV7-2 CASSLPTEGAEAFF TGTGCCAGCAGCTTGCCCACAGAGGGCGCTGAAGCTTTCTTT
16 - - TRBJ2-2 TRBV7-8 CASSPTGLANTGELFF TGTGCCAGCAGCCCGACAGGCCTTGCGAACACCGGGGAGCTGTTTTTT
13 - - TRBJ1-1 TRBV19 CASSPTGSSDSFF TGTGCCAGTAGTCCAACAGGGTCTAGTGATTCTTTCTTT
13 - - TRBJ2-1 TRBV14 CASSPSLVSEQFF TGTGCCAGCAGCCCTAGTCTAGTGAGTGAGCAGTTCTTC
19 TRBD2 - TRBJ2-5 TRBV19 CASSPTGAGAGGRQETQYF TGTGCCAGTAGTCCCACGGGAGCAGGGGCGGGGGGGCGGCAAGAGACCCAGTACTTC
13 - - TRBJ1-1 TRBV7-8 CASSARGGTEAFF TGTGCCAGCAGCGCGAGGGGGGGGACTGAAGCTTTCTTT
16 - - TRBJ2-3 TRBV2 CASRFSQGRNFGTQYF TGTGCCAGCAGATTCTCACAGGGTAGGAATTTTGGTACGCAGTATTTT
16 - once TRBJ2-7 TRBV5-1 CASSSRSGQATYEQYF TGCGCCAGCAGCTCTAGGTCAGGGCAGGCAACCTACGAGCAGTACTTC